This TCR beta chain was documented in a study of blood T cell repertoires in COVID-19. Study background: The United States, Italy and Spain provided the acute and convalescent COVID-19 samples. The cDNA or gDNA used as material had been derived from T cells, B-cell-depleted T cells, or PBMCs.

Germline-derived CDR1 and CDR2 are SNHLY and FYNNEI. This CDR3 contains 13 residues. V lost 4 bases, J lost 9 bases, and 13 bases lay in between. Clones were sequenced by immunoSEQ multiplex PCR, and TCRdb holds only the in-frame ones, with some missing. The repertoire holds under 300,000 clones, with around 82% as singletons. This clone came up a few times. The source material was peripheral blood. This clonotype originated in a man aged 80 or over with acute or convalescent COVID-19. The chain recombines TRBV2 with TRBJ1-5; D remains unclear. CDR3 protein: CASSVRPAGPQHF. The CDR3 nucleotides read TGTGCCAGCAGTGTCCGTCCCGCGGGGCCCCAGCATTTT.